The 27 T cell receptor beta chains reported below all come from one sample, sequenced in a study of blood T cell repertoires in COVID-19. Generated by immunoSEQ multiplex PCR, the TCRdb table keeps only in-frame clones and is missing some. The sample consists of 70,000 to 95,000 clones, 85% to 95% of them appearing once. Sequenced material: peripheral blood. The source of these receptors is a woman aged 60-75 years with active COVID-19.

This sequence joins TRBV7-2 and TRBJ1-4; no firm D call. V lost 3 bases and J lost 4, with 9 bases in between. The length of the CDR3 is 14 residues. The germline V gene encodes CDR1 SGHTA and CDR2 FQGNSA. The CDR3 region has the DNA TGTGCCAGCAGCTTGACCCAGGATAATGAAAAACTGTTTTTT. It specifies CASSLTQDNEKLFF.

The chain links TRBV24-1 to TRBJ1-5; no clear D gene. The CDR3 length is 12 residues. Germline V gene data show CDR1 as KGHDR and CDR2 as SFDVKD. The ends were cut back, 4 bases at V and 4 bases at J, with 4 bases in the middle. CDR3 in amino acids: CATSDLNQPQHF. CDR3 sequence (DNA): TGTGCCACCAGTGACCTTAATCAGCCCCAGCATTTT.

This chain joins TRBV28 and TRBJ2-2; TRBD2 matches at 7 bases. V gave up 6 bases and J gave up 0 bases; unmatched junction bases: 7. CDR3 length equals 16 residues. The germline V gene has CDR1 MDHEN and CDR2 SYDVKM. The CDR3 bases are TGTGCCAGCAGACCTCTTCTAGCGGCGAACACCGGGGAGCTGTTTTTT. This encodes CASRPLLAANTGELFF.

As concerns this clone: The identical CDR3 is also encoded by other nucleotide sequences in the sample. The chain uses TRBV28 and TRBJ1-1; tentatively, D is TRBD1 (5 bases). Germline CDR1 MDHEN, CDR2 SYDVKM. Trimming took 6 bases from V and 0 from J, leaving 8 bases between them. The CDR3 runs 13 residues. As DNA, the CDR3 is TGTGCCAGCAGCAGACAGATGAACACTGAAGCTTTCTTT. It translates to CASSRQMNTEAFF.

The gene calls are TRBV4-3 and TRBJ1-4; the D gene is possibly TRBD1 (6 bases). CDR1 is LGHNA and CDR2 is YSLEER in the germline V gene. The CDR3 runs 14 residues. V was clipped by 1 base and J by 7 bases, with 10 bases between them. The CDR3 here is CASSQAGVGEKLFF. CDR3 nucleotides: TGCGCCAGCAGCCAAGCAGGGGTGGGTGAAAAACTGTTTTTT.

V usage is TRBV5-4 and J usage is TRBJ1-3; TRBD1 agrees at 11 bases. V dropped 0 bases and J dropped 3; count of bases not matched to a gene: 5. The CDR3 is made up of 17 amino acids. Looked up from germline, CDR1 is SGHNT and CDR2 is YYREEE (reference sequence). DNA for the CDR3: TGTGCCAGCAGCTTGGGGACAGGGGGCGCCGGTGGAAACACCATATATTTT. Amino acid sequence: CASSLGTGGAGGNTIYF.

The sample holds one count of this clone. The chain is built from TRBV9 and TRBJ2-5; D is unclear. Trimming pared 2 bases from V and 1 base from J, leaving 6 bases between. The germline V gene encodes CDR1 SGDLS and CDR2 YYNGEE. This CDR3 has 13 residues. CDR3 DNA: TGTGCCAGCAGCGTCAATCCCCAAGAGACCCAGTACTTC. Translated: CASSVNPQETQYF.

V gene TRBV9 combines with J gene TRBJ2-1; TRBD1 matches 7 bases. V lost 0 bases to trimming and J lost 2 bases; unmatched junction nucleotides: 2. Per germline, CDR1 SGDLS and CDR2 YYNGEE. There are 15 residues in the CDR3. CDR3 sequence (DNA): TGTGCCAGCAGCGTAGCTGGGACAGCCTACAATGAGCAGTTCTTC. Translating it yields CASSVAGTAYNEQFF.

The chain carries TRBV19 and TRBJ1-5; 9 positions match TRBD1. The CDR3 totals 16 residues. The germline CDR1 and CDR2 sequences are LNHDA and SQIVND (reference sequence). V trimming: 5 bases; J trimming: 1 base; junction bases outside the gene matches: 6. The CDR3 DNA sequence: TGTGCCAGTAGTCCCGGGACAGGGTTGAGCAATCAGCCCCAGCATTTT. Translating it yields CASSPGTGLSNQPQHF.

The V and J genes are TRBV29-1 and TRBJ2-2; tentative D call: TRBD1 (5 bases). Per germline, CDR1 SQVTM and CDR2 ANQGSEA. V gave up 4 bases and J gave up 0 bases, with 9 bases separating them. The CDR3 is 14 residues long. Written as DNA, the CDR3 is TGCAGCGTTGGCGCGGACACGAACACCGGGGAGCTGTTTTTT. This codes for CSVGADTNTGELFF.

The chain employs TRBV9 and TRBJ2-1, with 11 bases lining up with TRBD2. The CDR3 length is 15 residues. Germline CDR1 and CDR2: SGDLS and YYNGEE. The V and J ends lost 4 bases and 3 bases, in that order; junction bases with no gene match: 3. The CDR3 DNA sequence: TGTGCCAGCAGCATCGGGACTAGCGGCTACAATGAGCAGTTCTTC. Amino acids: CASSIGTSGYNEQFF.

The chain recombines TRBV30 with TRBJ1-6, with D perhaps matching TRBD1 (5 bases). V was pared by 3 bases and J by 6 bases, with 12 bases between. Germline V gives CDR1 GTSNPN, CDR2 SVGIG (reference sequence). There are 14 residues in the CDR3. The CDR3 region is CAWRTAGFNSPLHF. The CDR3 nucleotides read TGTGCCTGGAGAACCGCAGGGTTTAATTCACCCCTCCACTTT.

Here the CDR3 reads CASSSTGGPYEQYF. The CDR3 coding sequence is TGCGCCAGCAGCTCCACGGGGGGGCCCTACGAGCAGTACTTC. The V call is TRBV5-1, the J call TRBJ2-7; 8 bases are a match to TRBD2. CDR3 length equals 14 residues. The J segment lost 2 bases and the V segment lost 3 bases, leaving 4 bases of the junction unmatched. CDR1 and CDR2 (germline): SGHRS, YFSETQ.

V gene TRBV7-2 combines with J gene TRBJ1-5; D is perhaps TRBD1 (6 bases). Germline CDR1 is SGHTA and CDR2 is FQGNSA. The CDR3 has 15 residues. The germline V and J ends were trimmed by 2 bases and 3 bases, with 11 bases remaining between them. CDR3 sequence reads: CASSLQGSANQPQHF. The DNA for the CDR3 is TGTGCCAGCAGCTTACAGGGGTCGGCCAATCAGCCCCAGCATTTT.

CDR3 DNA: TGTGCCAGCAGTGAAGGACAGGGTACGAACACTGAAGCTTTCTTT. This translates into CASSEGQGTNTEAFF. J is TRBJ1-1 and V is TRBV6-1; 7 bases align to TRBD1. J gave up 1 base and V 1 base, and 3 bases lay outside the gene matches. Looked up from germline, CDR1 is MNHNS and CDR2 is SASEGT. The CDR3 runs to 15 residues.

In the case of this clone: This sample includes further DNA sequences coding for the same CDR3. This CDR3 is CASSSGQGSYEQYF. In nucleotides, the CDR3 is TGTGCCAGCAGCTCCGGACAGGGTTCCTACGAGCAGTACTTC. The chain couples TRBV7-9 to TRBJ2-7; 8 bases are a match to TRBD1. V was clipped by 4 bases and J by 1 base; unmatched bases: 3. CDR1 is SEHNR and CDR2 is FQNEAQ in the germline V gene (reference sequence). This CDR3 has 14 amino acids.

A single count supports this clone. CDR3 sequence: CASSVGSGSTDTQYF. DNA of the CDR3: TGTGCCAGCAGCGTCGGGTCGGGTAGCACAGATACGCAGTATTTT. The rearrangement joins TRBV11-2 to TRBJ2-3; D is unclear. This CDR3 comprises 15 residues. CDR1 is SGHAT and CDR2 is FQNNGV in the germline V gene. The V end was cut by 5 bases, the J end by 0 bases, with 12 bases between.

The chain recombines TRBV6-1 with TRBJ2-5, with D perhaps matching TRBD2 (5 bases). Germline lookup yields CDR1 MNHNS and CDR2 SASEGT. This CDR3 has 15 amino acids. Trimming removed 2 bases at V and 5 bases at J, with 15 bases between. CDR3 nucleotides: TGTGCCAGCAGTGAAAGGCCGGGGTCTGGGGAGACCCAGTACTTC. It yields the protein CASSERPGSGETQYF.

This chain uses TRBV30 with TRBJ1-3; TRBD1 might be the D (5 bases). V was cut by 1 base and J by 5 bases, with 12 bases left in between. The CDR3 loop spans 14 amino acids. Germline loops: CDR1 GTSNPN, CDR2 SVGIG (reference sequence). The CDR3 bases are TGTGCCTGGAGTGGCCCAGGGTCTAGAAACACCATATATTTT. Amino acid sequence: CAWSGPGSRNTIYF.

CDR3 sequence (DNA): TGTGCCAGCAGCCCGACAGGGGAGGACGAGCAGTACTTC. This sequence encodes CASSPTGEDEQYF. V gene TRBV6-6 combines with J gene TRBJ2-7, with 8 positions matching TRBD1. J was trimmed by 5 bases and V by 6 bases; bases with no gene match: 6. Per the germline V gene, CDR1 is MNHNY and CDR2 is SVGAGI (reference sequence). There are 13 residues in the CDR3.

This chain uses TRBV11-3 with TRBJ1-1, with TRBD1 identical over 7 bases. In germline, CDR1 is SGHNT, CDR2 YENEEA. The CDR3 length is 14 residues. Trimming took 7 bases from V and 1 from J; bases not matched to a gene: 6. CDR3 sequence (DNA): TGTGCCAGCACCCACAGGGGTCGGAACACTGAAGCTTTCTTT. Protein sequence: CASTHRGRNTEAFF.

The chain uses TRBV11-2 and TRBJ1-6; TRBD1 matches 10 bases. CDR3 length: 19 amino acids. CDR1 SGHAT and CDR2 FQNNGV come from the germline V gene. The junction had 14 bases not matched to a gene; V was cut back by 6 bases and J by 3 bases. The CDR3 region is CASSDRRDRGRIYNSPLHF. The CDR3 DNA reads TGTGCCAGCAGTGATCGAAGGGACAGGGGCCGAATCTATAATTCACCCCTCCACTTT.

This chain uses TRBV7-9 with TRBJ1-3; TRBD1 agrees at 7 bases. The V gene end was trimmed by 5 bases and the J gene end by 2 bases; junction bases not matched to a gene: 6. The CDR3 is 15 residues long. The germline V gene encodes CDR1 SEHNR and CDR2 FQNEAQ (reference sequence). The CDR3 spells CASSRTGVTGNTIYF. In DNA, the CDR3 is TGTGCCAGCAGCCGAACAGGGGTAACTGGAAACACCATATATTTT.

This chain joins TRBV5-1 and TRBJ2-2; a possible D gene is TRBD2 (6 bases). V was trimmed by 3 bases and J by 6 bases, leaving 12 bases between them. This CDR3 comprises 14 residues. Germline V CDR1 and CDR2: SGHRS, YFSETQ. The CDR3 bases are TGCGCCAGCAGCTGGAGGGACTCGTCCGGGGAGCTGTTTTTT. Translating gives CASSWRDSSGELFF.

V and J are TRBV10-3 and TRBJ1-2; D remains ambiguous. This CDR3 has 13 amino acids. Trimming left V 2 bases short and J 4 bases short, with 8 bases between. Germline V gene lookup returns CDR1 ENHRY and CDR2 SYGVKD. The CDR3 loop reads CAISEGSTYGYTF. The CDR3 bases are TGTGCCATCAGTGAGGGCAGTACCTATGGCTACACCTTC.

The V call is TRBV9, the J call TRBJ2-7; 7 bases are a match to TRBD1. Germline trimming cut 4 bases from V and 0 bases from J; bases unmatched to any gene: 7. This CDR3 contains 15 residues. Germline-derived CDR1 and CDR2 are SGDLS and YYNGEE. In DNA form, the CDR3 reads TGTGCCAGCAGCCCAGGGACAGCGAGCTCCTACGAGCAGTACTTC. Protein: CASSPGTASSYEQYF.

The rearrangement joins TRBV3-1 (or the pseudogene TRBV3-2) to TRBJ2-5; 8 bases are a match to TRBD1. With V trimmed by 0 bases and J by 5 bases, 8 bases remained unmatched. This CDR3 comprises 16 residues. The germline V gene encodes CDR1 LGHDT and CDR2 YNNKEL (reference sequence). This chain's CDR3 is CASSQDGRGPRETQYF. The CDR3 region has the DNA TGTGCCAGCAGCCAAGATGGCAGGGGGCCCCGGGAGACCCAGTACTTC.